This is a list of T cell receptor beta chains from one sample in a study of cytomegalovirus exposure and HLA in healthy donors. TCRdb's copy holds only in-frame clones and misses some; the assay was immunoSEQ multiplex PCR. The data show approximately 130,000 clones, about four fifths seen once. Sequencing input: PBMCs. These receptors were taken from a woman aged 45-65 years in good health and CMV-seropositive. Both conserved end residues are part of each CDR3. D genes are given only for firm matches. Size is stated for part of the rows, as once, few or many counts, or as a class when the clone is expanded.

d_call: TRBD1
j_call: TRBJ1-4
v_call: TRBV19
clone_size: NA
cdr3_nt: TGTGCCAGTTCGGACAGGGATGAAAAACTGTTTTTT
cdr3_aa: CASSDRDEKLFF

d_call: TRBD2
j_call: TRBJ2-5
v_call: TRBV7-6
clone_size: NA
cdr3_nt: TGTGCCAGCAGGATCGGCGGGGGGGCCAGAGAGACCCAGTACTTC
cdr3_aa: CASRIGGGARETQYF

d_call: NA
j_call: TRBJ2-5
v_call: TRBV19
clone_size: NA
cdr3_nt: TGTGCCAGTAGTAGGCGGGAAGGACGGGAGACCCAGTACTTC
cdr3_aa: CASSRREGRETQYF

d_call: NA
j_call: TRBJ2-5
v_call: TRBV7-9
clone_size: NA
cdr3_nt: TGTGCCAGCAGCTCCCGTAGACAGGAGGAGACCCAGTACTTC
cdr3_aa: CASSSRRQEETQYF

d_call: NA
j_call: TRBJ2-5
v_call: TRBV7-9
clone_size: NA
cdr3_nt: TGTGCCAGCAGCCCCGGGGGTTCGGAGACCCAGTACTTC
cdr3_aa: CASSPGGSETQYF

d_call: NA
j_call: TRBJ2-6
v_call: TRBV5-6
clone_size: few
cdr3_nt: TGTGCCAGCAGCTGGTGGGGAGCTGGGGCCAACGTCCTGACTTTC
cdr3_aa: CASSWWGAGANVLTF

d_call: TRBD2
j_call: TRBJ2-1
v_call: TRBV7-2
clone_size: NA
cdr3_nt: TGTGCCAGCAGCTCTAGCGGGGGCCTATACAATGAGCAGTTCTTC
cdr3_aa: CASSSSGGLYNEQFF

d_call: NA
j_call: TRBJ2-2
v_call: TRBV30
clone_size: NA
cdr3_nt: TGTGCCTGGAGTCGTGCCAGGGCCGGGGAGCTGTTTTTT
cdr3_aa: CAWSRARAGELFF

d_call: TRBD2
j_call: TRBJ2-2
v_call: TRBV7-3
clone_size: NA
cdr3_nt: TGTGCCAGCAGCTCCATGGGACTAGCGCCCGGACTTTCCACCCGGGAGCTGTTTTTT
cdr3_aa: CASSSMGLAPGLSTRELFF

d_call: NA
j_call: TRBJ1-6
v_call: TRBV6-1
clone_size: NA
cdr3_nt: TGTGCCAGCAGTGAAGGAGACTCCTATAATTCACCCCTCCACTTT
cdr3_aa: CASSEGDSYNSPLHF

d_call: NA
j_call: TRBJ2-7
v_call: TRBV5-8
clone_size: NA
cdr3_nt: TGTGCCAGCAGCTTGTGGCTCGCGGCTCCGGCCGAGCAGTACTTC
cdr3_aa: CASSLWLAAPAEQYF